This TCR beta chain is from a study of blood T cells in healthy people across ages. Caucasian, healthy and from Russia, the donors were aged between about 6 and 90. This clonotype was observed at least ten times. What it binds is unknown. Per the germline V gene, CDR1 is LGHDT and CDR2 is YNNKEL (reference sequence). This CDR3 has 14 amino acids. Losses at the gene ends were 1 base for V and 0 bases for J; bases not matched to a gene: 0. Primed by a sample-barcoded 5' primer and a J-beta primer mix, a second PCR proceeded for about 7 to 11 cycles. Each cDNA was tagged by a template-switch adaptor containing 12 random nucleotides. TCRdb fed the 5' RACE reads into MiXCR, producing one record per CDR3 protein. The data contain 850,000 to 1,000,000 distinct CDR3 sequences, approximately 49% of them singletons. Study-wide results and limits: Estimated diversity that came from one million T cells was considered an underestimate.

The clonotype originates from a man younger than 45 in good health. V gene TRBV3-1 combines with J gene TRBJ2-7, with TRBD1 identical over 7 bases. Sample: blood. This CDR3 is CASSQGDSSYEQYF. CDR3 coding DNA: TGTGCCAGCAGCCAAGGGGACAGCTCCTACGAGCAGTACTTC.